This T cell receptor (beta chain) stems from a study of early T cells in non-severe SARS-CoV-2 infection. About the research overall: Unsorted whole blood bulk RNA was sequenced, with unpaired chains. Study findings and constraints: Anti-spike CD8 responses were favored by VDJdb matching, which missed private and CD4 specificities.

Individual cDNA molecules were tagged with unique molecular identifiers, the study reported. Via MiXCR, TCRdb re-called the 5' RACE reads, giving one row per CDR3 protein. The sample carries approximately 80,000 distinct CDR3 sequences, approximately 11% recorded once. This clonotype was seen a handful of times. Its antigen is currently unknown. CDR1 and CDR2 from the germline V gene are SGHAT and FQNNGV. V gave up 5 bases and J gave up 9 bases, with 20 bases separating them. The CDR3 sequence is 14 residues long. This TCR derives from an adult who was a healthcare worker with PCR-confirmed SARS-CoV-2 infection or an uninfected control (not recorded which). Material: whole blood, obtained at baseline. The gene calls are TRBV11-2 and TRBJ2-7, with unresolved D. DNA of the CDR3: TGTGCCAGCAGCCGGCAGGTCGCCCCTATGGGGCAGTACTTC. This sequence encodes CASSRQVAPMGQYF. The full variable domain, its missing parts supplied by reference TRBV11-2 and TRBJ2-7, is EAGVAQSPRYKIIEKRQSVAFWCNPISGHATLYWYQQILGQGPKLLIQFQNNGVVDDSQLPKDRFSAERLKGVDSTLKIQPAKLEDSAVYLCASSRQVAPMGQYFGPGTRLTVT.